This TCR beta chain derives from a study of response to subunit inactivated influenza vaccine. Study-level points and caveats: The authors suggested that few new T cells are recruited per seasonal influenza vaccination.

This clonotype occurred a few times. Antigen specificity is unknown. TCRdb fed the RT-PCR reads into MiXCR, producing one record per CDR3 protein. The profile shows 590,000 or so distinct CDR3 sequences, roughly 15% of them singletons. This CDR3 contains 15 residues. Trimming shortened V by 4 bases and J by 0 bases, and 13 bases separated the two germline ends. Germline CDR1 and CDR2: SQVTM and ANQGSEA. The sample here was PBMCs from blood, taken about 14 days before vaccination. The sequence derives from a man in his forties or fifties who received an inactivated influenza vaccine. J is TRBJ1-3 and V is TRBV29-1; D is unclear. CDR3 coding DNA: TGCAGCGTTGCAAAGACAAAGAGCTCTGGAAACACCATATATTTT. This gives the protein CSVAKTKSSGNTIYF.